This TCR beta chain was sequenced in a study of blood T cell repertoires in COVID-19. V trimming: 4 bases; J trimming: 4 bases; junction bases outside the gene matches: 8. Looked up from germline, CDR1 is LNHDA and CDR2 is SQIVND (reference sequence). The CDR3 totals 15 residues. Sequencing was performed with immunoSEQ multiplex PCR; in TCRdb, only in-frame clones are kept and a portion is missing. The profile covers roughly 290,000 clones, with approximately 90% appearing a single time and approximately 0.84% taken by the ten largest. Input material: peripheral blood. The chain has TRBV19 and TRBJ2-5, with TRBD2 identical over 8 bases. The receptor's source is a man aged 25-40 years with acute or convalescent COVID-19. This CDR3 reads CASSRDRTSLETQYF. Here the CDR3 DNA reads TGTGCCAGTAGTAGGGATAGGACTAGCCTAGAGACCCAGTACTTC.